The rows below give T cell receptor beta chains drawn from one sample of a study of blood T cell repertoires in COVID-19. Clones were read by immunoSEQ multiplex PCR, and TCRdb kept only the in-frame ones, dropping some. The sample holds under 80,000 clones; roughly 72% are singletons and the top ten take 14% to 15%. Sequenced: peripheral blood. Receptor source: a man in his sixties with COVID-19, enrolled during active disease. Each CDR3 is given with its conserved first and last residue. D genes are given only for firm matches. Rows may omit the clone size; those that give it use once, few, many or a size class.

size	D	V	J	CDR3	DNA
many	.	TRBV23-1	TRBJ1-4	CASSDGRGRNEKLFF	TGCGCCAGCAGTGATGGAAGGGGTAGGAATGAAAAACTGTTTTTT
.	TRBD1	TRBV9	TRBJ2-1	CASSVRQGGYNEQFF	TGTGCCAGCAGCGTCCGACAGGGGGGGTACAATGAGCAGTTCTTC
few	.	TRBV11-2	TRBJ1-1	CASSLRFGDKNTEAFF	TGTGCCAGCAGCTTACGCTTCGGGGACAAGAACACTGAAGCTTTCTTT
few	.	TRBV28	TRBJ1-5	CASRLNNQPQHF	TGTGCCAGCAGACTCAACAATCAGCCCCAGCATTTT
few	TRBD2	TRBV19	TRBJ2-2	CASSFWTSGRGNTGELFF	TGTGCCAGTAGTTTTTGGACTAGCGGGAGGGGTAACACCGGGGAGCTGTTTTTT
few	.	TRBV25-1	TRBJ2-5	CASFSREETQYF	TGTGCCAGCTTTAGTCGGGAAGAGACCCAGTACTTC
.	.	TRBV29-1	TRBJ2-5	CSVDLSQETQYF	TGCAGCGTTGATCTATCCCAAGAGACCCAGTACTTC
.	.	TRBV15	TRBJ2-3	CATSRGPGPADTQYF	TGTGCCACCAGCAGAGGGCCAGGGCCAGCAGATACGCAGTATTTT
.	TRBD1	TRBV11-2	TRBJ2-3	CASSSRTGRSTDTQYF	TGTGCCAGCAGCTCCCGGACAGGGAGGTCGACAGATACGCAGTATTTT
.	.	TRBV19	TRBJ2-1	CASSMAPSRGGNEQFF	TGTGCCAGTAGTATGGCCCCCAGCAGGGGCGGCAATGAGCAGTTCTTC
.	.	TRBV4-2	TRBJ2-7	CASSQERAGGSEQYF	TGTGCCAGCAGCCAAGAAAGGGCAGGCGGGTCCGAGCAGTACTTC
.	.	TRBV6-2/TRBV6-3	TRBJ1-3	CASRYRGAGNTIYF	TGTGCCAGCAGATACCGGGGTGCTGGAAACACCATATATTTT
.	.	TRBV5-1	TRBJ2-2	CASSFGGTNTGELFF	TGCGCCAGCAGCTTTGGAGGAACAAACACCGGGGAGCTGTTTTTT
.	.	TRBV6-6	TRBJ2-3	CASSVDTSLSTDTQYF	TGTGCCAGCAGTGTTGACACATCATTAAGCACAGATACGCAGTATTTT
.	TRBD1	TRBV28	TRBJ1-4	CASTGRTGGDEKLFF	TGTGCCAGCACTGGCCGGACAGGGGGAGATGAAAAACTGTTTTTT
.	.	TRBV7-6	TRBJ2-7	CASSRTENYEQYF	TGTGCCAGCAGCCGCACCGAGAACTACGAGCAGTACTTC
.	.	TRBV15	TRBJ2-7	CATSSMAGAEQYF	TGTGCCACCAGCAGTATGGCAGGGGCCGAGCAGTACTTC
.	.	TRBV7-2	TRBJ2-1	CASSLYASSYNEQFF	TGTGCCAGCAGCCTCTATGCGAGCTCCTACAATGAGCAGTTCTTC
.	.	TRBV4-1	TRBJ1-6	CASSQDTSSYNSPLHF	TGCGCCAGCAGCCAAGACACCAGCTCCTATAATTCACCCCTCCACTTT
few	.	TRBV2	TRBJ1-5	CASTSSGGSRQPQHF	TGTGCCAGCACCTCGAGCGGGGGGTCGCGTCAGCCCCAGCATTTT
.	.	TRBV3-1/TRBV3-2	TRBJ2-3	CASSLLGGAGDTQYF	TGTGCCAGCAGCCTCCTAGGCGGGGCAGGAGATACGCAGTATTTT
.	TRBD1	TRBV7-9	TRBJ1-1	CASSLGQGANTEAFF	TGTGCCAGCAGCCTGGGACAGGGGGCCAACACTGAAGCTTTCTTT
.	.	TRBV28	TRBJ2-5	CASSFARLAQYF	TGTGCCAGCAGTTTTGCCAGGTTGGCCCAGTACTTC
.	TRBD2	TRBV2	TRBJ2-7	CASSEGTSGSYEQYF	TGTGCCAGCAGTGAAGGGACTAGCGGGAGCTACGAGCAGTACTTC
once	.	TRBV11-3	TRBJ1-1	CASSLGGRTEAFF	TGTGCCAGCAGCTTAGGGGGGCGTACTGAAGCTTTCTTT
.	.	TRBV29-1	TRBJ1-1	CSVKPGLGHTEAFF	TGCAGCGTGAAACCGGGACTCGGACACACTGAAGCTTTCTTT
.	.	TRBV28	TRBJ2-5	CASRHSGGGAGETQYF	TGTGCCAGCAGGCACTCTGGTGGGGGGGCCGGAGAGACCCAGTACTTC
.	TRBD1	TRBV19	TRBJ1-5	CASSILGGDNQPQHF	TGTGCCAGTAGTATCCTAGGGGGCGATAATCAGCCCCAGCATTTT
.	.	TRBV5-1	TRBJ2-5	CASSLDGGPQETQYF	TGCGCCAGCAGCTTGGACGGGGGGCCACAAGAGACCCAGTACTTC
.	TRBD1	TRBV9	TRBJ1-3	CASSIGTGDAGNTIYF	TGTGCCAGCAGCATCGGGACAGGGGACGCTGGAAACACCATATATTTT
.	TRBD1	TRBV30	TRBJ1-5	CAWSPGQGAPRGQPQHF	TGTGCCTGGAGTCCGGGACAGGGGGCGCCTCGAGGACAGCCCCAGCATTTT
.	TRBD2	TRBV5-1	TRBJ2-7	CASSSTLGGVHEQYF	TGCGCCAGCAGCTCAACCCTCGGGGGGGTCCACGAGCAGTACTTC